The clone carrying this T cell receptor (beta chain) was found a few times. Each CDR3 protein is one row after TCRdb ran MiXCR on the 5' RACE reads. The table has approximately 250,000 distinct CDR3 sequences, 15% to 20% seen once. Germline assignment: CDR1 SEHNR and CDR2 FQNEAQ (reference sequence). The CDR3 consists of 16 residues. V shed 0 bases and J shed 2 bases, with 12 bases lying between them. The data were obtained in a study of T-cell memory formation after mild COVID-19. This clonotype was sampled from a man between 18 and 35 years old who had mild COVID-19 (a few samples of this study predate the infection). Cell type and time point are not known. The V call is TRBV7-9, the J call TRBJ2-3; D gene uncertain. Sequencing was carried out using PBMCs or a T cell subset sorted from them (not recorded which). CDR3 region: CASSLALVGFTDTQYF. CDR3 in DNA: TGTGCCAGCAGCTTAGCTTTGGTCGGGTTCACAGATACGCAGTATTTT.